These T cell receptor beta chains were read from a single sample in a study of blood T cell repertoires in COVID-19. Sequencing used immunoSEQ multiplex PCR; TCRdb keeps in-frame clones, though not all of them. The sample lists tens of thousands of clones; 75% to 95% were seen once. The specimen sequenced was peripheral blood. The receptors derive from a man in his sixties with acute or convalescent COVID-19. Each CDR3 is given with its conserved first and last residue.

j_gene,v_gene,CDR3aa
TRBJ2-1,TRBV19,CASTGLASLNEQFF
TRBJ2-1,TRBV27,CASSRDSGLAGVVANEQFF
TRBJ2-7,TRBV19,CASSMYAVSYEQYF
TRBJ1-6,TRBV19,CASKFPGQGNSPLHF
TRBJ1-2,TRBV6-8,CASSSRTAGNYGYTF
TRBJ2-3,TRBV3-1/TRBV3-2,CASSQSLPSGTADTQYF
TRBJ2-7,TRBV29-1,CSVGTSGNSYEQYF
TRBJ2-7,TRBV30,CAWRTSGRANYEQYF
TRBJ2-7,TRBV11-1,CASSPRRALYEQYF
TRBJ2-1,TRBV27,CASSLEKAGVLYNEQFF
TRBJ1-1,TRBV5-8,CASSARGHLNTEAFF
TRBJ2-6,TRBV15,CATSRERTVGANVLTF